This T cell receptor beta chain derives from a study of T cells in localized non-small cell lung cancer. Study-level results: Out of the top 100 tumor clones, a median 57 were seen in adjacent lung.

Worth noting for this clone: Its target is not known.

Sequenced by immunoSEQ multiplex PCR; TCRdb stores in-frame clones only, minus some. The table lists 35,000 or so clones, 70% to 90% of them singletons. Germline V gives CDR1 SGHTA, CDR2 FQGNSA. This CDR3 is 14 amino acids long. V was clipped by 1 base and J by 2 bases, with 8 bases between them. The sample was peripheral blood, taken before any cancer treatment. The clonotype comes from a woman aged 40-70 years with stage I lung adenocarcinoma. V and J are TRBV7-2 and TRBJ1-1, with D possibly TRBD1 on 5 matching bases. This CDR3 reads CASSLGGPNTEAFF. DNA for the CDR3: TGTGCCAGCAGCTTAGGGGGACCTAACACTGAAGCTTTCTTT.